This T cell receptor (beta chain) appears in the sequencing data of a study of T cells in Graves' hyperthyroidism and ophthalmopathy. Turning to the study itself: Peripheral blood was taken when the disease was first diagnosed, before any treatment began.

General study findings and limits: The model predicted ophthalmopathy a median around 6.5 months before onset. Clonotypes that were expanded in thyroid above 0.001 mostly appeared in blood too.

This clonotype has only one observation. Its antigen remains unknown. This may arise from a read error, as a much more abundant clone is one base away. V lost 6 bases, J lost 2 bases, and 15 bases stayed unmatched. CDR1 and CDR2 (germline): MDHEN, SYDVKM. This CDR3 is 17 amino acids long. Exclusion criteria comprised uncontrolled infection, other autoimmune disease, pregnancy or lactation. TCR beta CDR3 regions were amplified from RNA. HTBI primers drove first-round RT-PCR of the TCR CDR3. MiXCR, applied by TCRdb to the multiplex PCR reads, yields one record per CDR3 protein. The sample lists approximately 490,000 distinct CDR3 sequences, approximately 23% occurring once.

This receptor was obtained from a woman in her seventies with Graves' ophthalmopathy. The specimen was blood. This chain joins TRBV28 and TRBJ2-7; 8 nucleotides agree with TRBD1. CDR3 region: CASRAGGTIILPYEQYF. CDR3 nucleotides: TGTGCCAGCAGGGCAGGGGGCACTATTATCCTACCCTACGAGCAGTACTTC.